This TCR beta chain came from a study of T-cell reconstitution after alpha-beta-depleted transplantation in children. CDR1 and CDR2 from the germline V gene are MNHEY and SMNVEV (reference sequence). The CDR3 is made up of 14 amino acids. The V and J ends lost 5 bases and 6 bases respectively, with 16 bases between them. This clonotype was found a few times. Unique molecular identifiers were incorporated into the prepared TCRbeta library. One entry per CDR3 protein results from TCRdb running MiXCR on the PCR reads. The sample includes about 500,000 distinct CDR3 sequences, 10% to 12% seen only once; the top ten take 13% to 15%.

Sequencing used PBMCs, mostly from graft donor cells, obtained 180 days after TCRalphabeta/CD19-depleted stem cell transplant. J is TRBJ1-2 and V is TRBV27; D call uncertain. The TCR sequence derives from a female patient aged 2-10 years who had a stem cell transplant for aplastic anemia, so the T cells may come from the graft donor. CDR3 in amino acids: CASSGSRLDDGYTF. The DNA of the CDR3 is TGTGCCAGCAGTGGCTCTAGGCTCGACGATGGCTACACCTTC.